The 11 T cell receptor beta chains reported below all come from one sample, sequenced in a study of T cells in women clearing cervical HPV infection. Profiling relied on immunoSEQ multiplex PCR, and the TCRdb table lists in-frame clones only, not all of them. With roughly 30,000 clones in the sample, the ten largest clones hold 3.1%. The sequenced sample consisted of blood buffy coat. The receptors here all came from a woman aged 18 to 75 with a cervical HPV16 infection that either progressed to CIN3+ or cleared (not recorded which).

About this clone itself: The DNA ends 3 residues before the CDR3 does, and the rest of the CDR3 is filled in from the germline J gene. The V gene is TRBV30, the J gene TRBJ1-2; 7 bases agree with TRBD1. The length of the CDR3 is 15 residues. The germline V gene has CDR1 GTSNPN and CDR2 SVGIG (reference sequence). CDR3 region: CAWNRGRARRDDYTF. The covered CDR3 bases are TGTGCCTGGAACAGGGGCAGGGCAAGGAGGGATGAC.

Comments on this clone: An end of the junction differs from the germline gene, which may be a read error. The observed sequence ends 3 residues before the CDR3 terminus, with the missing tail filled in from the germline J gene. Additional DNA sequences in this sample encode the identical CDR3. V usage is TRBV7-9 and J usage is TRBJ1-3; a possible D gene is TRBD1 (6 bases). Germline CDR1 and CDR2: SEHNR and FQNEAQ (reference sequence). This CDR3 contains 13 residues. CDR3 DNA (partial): TGTGCCAGCGTACAGGGCAGTGGAAACACA. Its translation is CASVQGSGNT. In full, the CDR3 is CASVQGSGNTIYF. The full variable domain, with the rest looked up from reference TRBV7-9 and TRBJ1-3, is DTGVSQNPRHKITKRGQNVTFRCDPISEHNRLYWYRQTLGQGPEFLTYFQNEAQLEKSRLLSDRFSAERPKGSFSTLEIQRTEQGDSAMYLCASVQGSGNTIYFGEGSWLTVV.

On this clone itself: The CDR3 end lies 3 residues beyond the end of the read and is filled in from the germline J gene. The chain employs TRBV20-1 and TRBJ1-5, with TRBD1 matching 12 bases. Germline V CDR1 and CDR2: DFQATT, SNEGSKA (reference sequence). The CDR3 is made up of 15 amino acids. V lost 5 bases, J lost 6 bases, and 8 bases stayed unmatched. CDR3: CSAPQGQGAGQPQHF. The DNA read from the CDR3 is TGCAGTGCTCCCCAGGGACAGGGGGCGGGTCAGCCC.

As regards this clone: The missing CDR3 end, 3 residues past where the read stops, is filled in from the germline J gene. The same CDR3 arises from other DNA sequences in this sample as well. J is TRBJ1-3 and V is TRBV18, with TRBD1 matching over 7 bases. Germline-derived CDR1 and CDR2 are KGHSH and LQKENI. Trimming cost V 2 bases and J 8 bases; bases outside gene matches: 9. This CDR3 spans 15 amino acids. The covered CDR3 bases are TGTGCCAGCTCACCAAGAACAGGGGAGGTGGACACC. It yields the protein CASSPRTGEVDT. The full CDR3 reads CASSPRTGEVDTIYF.

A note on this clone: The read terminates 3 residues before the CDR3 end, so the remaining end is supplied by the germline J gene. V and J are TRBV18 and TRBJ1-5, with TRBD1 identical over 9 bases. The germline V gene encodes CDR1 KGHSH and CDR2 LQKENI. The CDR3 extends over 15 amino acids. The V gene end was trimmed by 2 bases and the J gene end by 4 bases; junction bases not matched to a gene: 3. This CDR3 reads CASSPFGTGNQPQHF. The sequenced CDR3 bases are TGTGCCAGCTCACCATTTGGGACAGGGAATCAGCCC. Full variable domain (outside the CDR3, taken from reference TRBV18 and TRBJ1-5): NAGVMQNPRHLVRRRGQEARLRCSPMKGHSHVYWYRQLPEEGLKFMVYLQKENIIDESGMPKERFSAEFPKEGPSILRIQQVVRGDSAAYFCASSPFGTGNQPQHFGDGTRLSIL.

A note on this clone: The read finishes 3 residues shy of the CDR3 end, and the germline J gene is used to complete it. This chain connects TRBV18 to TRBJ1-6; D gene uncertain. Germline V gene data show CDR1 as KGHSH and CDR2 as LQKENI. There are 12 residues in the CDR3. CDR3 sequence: CASSPGSLPLHF. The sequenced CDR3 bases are TGTGCCAGCTCCCCGGGGTCTCTCCCC.

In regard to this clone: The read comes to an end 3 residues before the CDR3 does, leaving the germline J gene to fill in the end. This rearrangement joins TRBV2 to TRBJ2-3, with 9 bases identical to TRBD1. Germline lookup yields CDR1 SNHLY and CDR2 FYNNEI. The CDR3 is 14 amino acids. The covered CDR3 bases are TGTGCCACGGAACGGGGACAGGGCCAAGAGACG. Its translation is CATERGQGQET. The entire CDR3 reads CATERGQGQETQYF.

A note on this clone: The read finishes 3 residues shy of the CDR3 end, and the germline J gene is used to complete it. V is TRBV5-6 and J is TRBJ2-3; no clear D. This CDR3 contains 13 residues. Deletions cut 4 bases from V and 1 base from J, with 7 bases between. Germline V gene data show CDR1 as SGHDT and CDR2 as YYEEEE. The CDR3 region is CASSVAGTDTQYF. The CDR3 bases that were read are TGTGCCAGCAGCGTCGCGGGCACAGATACG.

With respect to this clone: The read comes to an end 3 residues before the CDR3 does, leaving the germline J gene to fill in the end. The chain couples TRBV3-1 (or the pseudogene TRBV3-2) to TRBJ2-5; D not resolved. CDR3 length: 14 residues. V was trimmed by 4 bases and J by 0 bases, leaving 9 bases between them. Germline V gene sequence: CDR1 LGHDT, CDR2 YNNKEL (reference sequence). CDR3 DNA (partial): TGTGCCAGCAGCCGACAAGCCTACCAAGAGACC. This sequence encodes CASSRQAYQET. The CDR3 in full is CASSRQAYQETQYF.

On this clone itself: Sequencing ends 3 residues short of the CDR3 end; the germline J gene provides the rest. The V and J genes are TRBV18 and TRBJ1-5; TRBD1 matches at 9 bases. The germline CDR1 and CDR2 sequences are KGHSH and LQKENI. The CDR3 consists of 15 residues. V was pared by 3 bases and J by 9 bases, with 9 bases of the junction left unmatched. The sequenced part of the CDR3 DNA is TGTGCCAGCTCACCGACAGGGGGGGGGACTTCGCCC. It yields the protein CASSPTGGGTSP. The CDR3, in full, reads CASSPTGGGTSPQHF.

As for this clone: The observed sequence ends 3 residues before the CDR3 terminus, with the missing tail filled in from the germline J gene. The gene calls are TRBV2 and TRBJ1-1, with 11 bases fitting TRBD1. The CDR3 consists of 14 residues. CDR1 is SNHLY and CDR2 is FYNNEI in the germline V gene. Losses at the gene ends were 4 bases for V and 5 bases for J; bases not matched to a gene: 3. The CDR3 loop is CASSVDRGRTEAFF. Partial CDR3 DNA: TGTGCCAGCAGTGTGGACAGGGGGCGTACTGAA.